This passage covers 10 T cell receptor beta chains from one sample sequenced in a study of control samples from healthy donors and cancer patients. The table came from immunoSEQ multiplex PCR; TCRdb's copy has only in-frame clones and leaves some out. The sample contains over 65,000 clones, 94% of which appear only once. Sequencing was performed on blood. These receptors were taken from a woman aged 40 to 50 in good health.

CDR3 sequence (DNA): TGTGCCACCCGCCCTGGGGCTAGCTACGAGCAGTACTTC. This codes for CATRPGASYEQYF. The chain has TRBV6-5 and TRBJ2-7; a weak D match, TRBD1 (5 bases). The CDR3 is made up of 13 amino acids. V lost 10 bases, J lost 3 bases, and 16 bases lay in between. Germline CDR1 and CDR2: MNHEY and SVGAGI.

The CDR3 reads CASSQPRSVGNTIYF. CDR3 DNA: TGTGCCAGCAGCCAACCCCGGTCCGTGGGAAACACCATATATTTT. The chain employs TRBV4-2 and TRBJ1-3; no firm D call. V lost 2 bases to trimming and J lost 4 bases, with 12 bases between them. The germline V gene encodes CDR1 LGHNA and CDR2 YNFKEQ. There are 15 residues in the CDR3.

Comments on this clone: The limits of the CDR3 on the DNA are not certain, so only TCRdb's listed CDR3 is given. The chain has TRBV6-5 and TRBJ2-7; the D segment call TRBD2 is taken from the table without a DNA check. The CDR3 has 15 amino acids, counting both end residues. Germline V gene sequence: CDR1 MNHEY, CDR2 SVGAGI. CDR3 loop: CASSSSTSGFYEQYF.

This clone showed up just once. The V call is TRBV11-2, the J call TRBJ2-1; no reliable D call. The germline gives CDR1 SGHAT, CDR2 FQNNGV. The length of the CDR3 is 12 residues. Deletions cut 1 base from V and 5 bases from J, with 3 bases between. The CDR3 DNA reads TGTGCCAGCAGCTTAGGGGACAATGAGCAGTTCTTC. Translating it yields CASSLGDNEQFF.

The sample holds a few counts of this clone. The rearrangement links TRBV5-4 to TRBJ1-4; 7 positions agree with TRBD1. Germline CDR1 and CDR2: SGHNT and YYREEE (reference sequence). This CDR3 comprises 15 residues. V was clipped by 4 bases and J by 8 bases; unmatched bases: 11. CDR3 nucleotides: TGTGCCAGCAGCGTTACAGGGGCCGGTGGCGAAAAACTGTTTTTT. It codes for CASSVTGAGGEKLFF. Combining the CDR3 with reference TRBV5-4 and TRBJ1-4 gives the whole variable domain ETGVTQSPTHLIKTRGQQVTLRCSSQSGHNTVSWYQQALGQGPQFIFQYYREEENGRGNFPPRFSGLQFPNYSSELNVNALELDDSALYLCASSVTGAGGEKLFFGSGTQLSVL.

The rearrangement links TRBV11-2 to TRBJ1-1; no clear D. V was pared by 5 bases and J by 7 bases, with 11 bases between. The CDR3 has 12 residues. From germline, CDR1 is SGHAT and CDR2 FQNNGV. CDR3 sequence (DNA): TGTGCCAGCAGCCCATACTGGGGTGAAGCTTTCTTT. Translation: CASSPYWGEAFF.

The chain uses TRBV6-6 and TRBJ2-1; 8 bases are a match to TRBD1. The CDR3 consists of 15 residues. Unmatched junction bases numbered 6, after V lost 7 bases and J lost 1 base. The germline CDR1 and CDR2 sequences are MNHNY and SVGAGI (reference sequence). The CDR3 DNA sequence: TGTGCCAGCAATGTACAGGGGGTTTCCTACAATGAGCAGTTCTTC. Translated, it gives CASNVQGVSYNEQFF.

This rearrangement joins TRBV15 to TRBJ1-1; TRBD1 might be the D (5 bases). CDR3 length: 16 amino acids. Germline V lookup: CDR1 LNHNV, CDR2 YYDKDF (reference sequence). V lost 5 bases to trimming and J lost 1 base, with 17 bases between them. The DNA of the CDR3 is TGTGCCACCAGCGGTAAAAGGGGATGGGAGAACACTGAAGCTTTCTTT. Translation gives CATSGKRGWENTEAFF.

This clone was counted only a few times. This sequence joins TRBV3-1 (or the pseudogene TRBV3-2) and TRBJ1-3; D unresolved. The CDR3 has 16 residues. Trimming took off 1 base at V and 5 bases at J, with 15 bases between the two ends. Germline V lookup: CDR1 LGHDT, CDR2 YNNKEL (reference sequence). The CDR3 DNA reads as TGTGCCAGCAGCCAAGCGATGGCAAGGTTGAGAAACACCATATATTTT. This sequence encodes CASSQAMARLRNTIYF.

The genes are TRBV11-3 and TRBJ2-5; a weak D match, TRBD2 (5 bases). With 4 bases removed from V and 3 bases from J, the gap between germline ends came to 12 bases. Germline CDR1 reads SGHNT; CDR2 reads YENEEA. This CDR3 is built from 14 residues. CDR3 coding DNA: TGTGCCAGCAGCTACGGTTGGCGGGAAGAGACCCAGTACTTC. Its protein is CASSYGWREETQYF.